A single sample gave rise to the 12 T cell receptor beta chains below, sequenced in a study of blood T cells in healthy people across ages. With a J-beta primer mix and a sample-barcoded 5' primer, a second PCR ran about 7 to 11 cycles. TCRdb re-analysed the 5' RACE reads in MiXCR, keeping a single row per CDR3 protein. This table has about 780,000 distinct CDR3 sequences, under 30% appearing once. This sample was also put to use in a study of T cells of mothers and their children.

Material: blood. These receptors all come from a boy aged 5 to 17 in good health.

The CDR3 bases are TGTGCCAGCAGTGTAGACAGGGAAGAGTTCTTC. This sequence encodes CASSVDREEFF. This sequence joins TRBV2 and TRBJ2-1, with 7 positions matching TRBD1. CDR3 size: 11 residues. The germline V gene has CDR1 SNHLY and CDR2 FYNNEI. V gave up 4 bases and J gave up 14 bases; unmatched junction bases: 5. Full variable domain (remainder filled in from reference TRBV2 and TRBJ2-1): EPEVTQTPSHQVTQMGQEVILRCVPISNHLYFYWYRQILGQKVEFLVSFYNNEISEKSEIFDDQFSVERPDGSNFTLKIRSTKLEDSAMYFCASSVDREEFFGPGTRLTVL.

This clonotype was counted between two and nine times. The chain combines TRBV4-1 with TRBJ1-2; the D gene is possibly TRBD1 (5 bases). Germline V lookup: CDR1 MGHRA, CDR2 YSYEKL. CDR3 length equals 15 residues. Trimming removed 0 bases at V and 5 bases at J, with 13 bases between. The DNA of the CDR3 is TGCGCCAGCAGCCAAGATCAGCAGGGCTGGTATGGCTACACCTTC. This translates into CASSQDQQGWYGYTF.

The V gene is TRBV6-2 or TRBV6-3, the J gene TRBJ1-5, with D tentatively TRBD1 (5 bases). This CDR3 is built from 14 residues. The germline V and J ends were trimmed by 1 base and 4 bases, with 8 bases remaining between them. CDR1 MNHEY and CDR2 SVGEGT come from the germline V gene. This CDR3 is CASSYFAGNQPQHF. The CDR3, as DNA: TGTGCCAGCAGTTACTTCGCAGGGAATCAGCCCCAGCATTTT.

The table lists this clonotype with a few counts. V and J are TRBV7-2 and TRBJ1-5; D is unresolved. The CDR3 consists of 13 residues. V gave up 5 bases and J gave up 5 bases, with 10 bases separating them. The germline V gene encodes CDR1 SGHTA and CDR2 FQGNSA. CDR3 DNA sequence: TGTGCCAGCAGCGTCCGGGGAGATCAGCCCCAGCATTTT. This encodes CASSVRGDQPQHF.

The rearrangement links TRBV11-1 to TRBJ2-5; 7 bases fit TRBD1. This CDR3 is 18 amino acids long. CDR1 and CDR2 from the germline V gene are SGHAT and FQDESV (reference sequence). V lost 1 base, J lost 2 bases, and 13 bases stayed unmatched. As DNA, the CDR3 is TGTGCCAGCAGCTTAGTGTCGGCTGGGACAGCCACTCAAGAGACCCAGTACTTC. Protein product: CASSLVSAGTATQETQYF.

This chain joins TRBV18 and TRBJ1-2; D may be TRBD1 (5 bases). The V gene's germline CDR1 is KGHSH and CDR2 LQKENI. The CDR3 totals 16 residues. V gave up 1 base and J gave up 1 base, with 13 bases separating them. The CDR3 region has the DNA TGTGCCAGCTCACCACGAATGACAGAGTTTAACTATGGCTACACCTTC. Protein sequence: CASSPRMTEFNYGYTF.

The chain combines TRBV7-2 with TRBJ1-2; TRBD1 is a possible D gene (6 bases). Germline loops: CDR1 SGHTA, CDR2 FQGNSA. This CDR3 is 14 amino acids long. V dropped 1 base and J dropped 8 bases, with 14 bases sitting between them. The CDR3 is CASSLDYRVRGYTF. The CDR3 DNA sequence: TGTGCCAGCAGCTTAGACTACAGGGTCCGGGGCTACACCTTC.

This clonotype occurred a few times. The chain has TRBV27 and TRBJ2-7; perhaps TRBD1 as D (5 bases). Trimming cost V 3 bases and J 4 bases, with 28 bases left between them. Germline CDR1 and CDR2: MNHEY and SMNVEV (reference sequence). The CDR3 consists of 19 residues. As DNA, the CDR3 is TGTGCCAGCAGTTTCTCCCGACGGTGGGGCAGAGGCATCAAGTACGAGCAGTACTTC. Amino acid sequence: CASSFSRRWGRGIKYEQYF.

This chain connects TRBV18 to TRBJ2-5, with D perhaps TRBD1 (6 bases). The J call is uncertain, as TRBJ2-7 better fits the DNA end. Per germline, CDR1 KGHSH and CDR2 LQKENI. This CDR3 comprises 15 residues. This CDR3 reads CASSPEFTGIYEQYF. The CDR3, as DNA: TGTGCCAGCTCACCGGAGTTCACAGGGATCTACGAGCAGTACTTC.

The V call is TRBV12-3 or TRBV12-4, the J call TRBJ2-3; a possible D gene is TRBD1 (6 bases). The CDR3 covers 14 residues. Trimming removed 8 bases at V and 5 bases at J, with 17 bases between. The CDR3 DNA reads TGTGCCAGCGGTAGCGTGGGGGCCGGAGATACGCAGTATTTT. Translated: CASGSVGAGDTQYF.

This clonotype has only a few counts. The CDR3 coding sequence is TGTGCCAGCAGCTTGTCTCCCGGACAGCCGTGGGAGACCCAGTACTTC. Protein: CASSLSPGQPWETQYF. V usage is TRBV5-6 and J usage is TRBJ2-5; possibly TRBD1 for D (6 bases). Looked up from germline, CDR1 is SGHDT and CDR2 is YYEEEE. The CDR3 runs 16 residues. Trimming took off 1 base at V and 5 bases at J, with 18 bases between the two ends.

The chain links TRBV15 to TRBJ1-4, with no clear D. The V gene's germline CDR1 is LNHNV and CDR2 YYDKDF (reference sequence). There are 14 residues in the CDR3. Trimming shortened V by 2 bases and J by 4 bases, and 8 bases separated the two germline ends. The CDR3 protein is CATSRQPVNEKLFF. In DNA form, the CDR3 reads TGTGCCACCAGCAGACAGCCGGTTAATGAAAAACTGTTTTTT.